This T cell receptor beta chain was recorded in a study of blood T cells in healthy people across ages. Whole-study results and caveats: Correlation between TCR beta diversity and naive T cell percentage was strong. When one million T cells were used, diversity estimates were thought to be underestimates.

Healthy Caucasian individuals from Russia aged roughly 6 to 95 were enrolled as donors. Primers used in a second PCR of about 7 to 12 cycles were a sample-barcoded 5' primer and a J-beta primer mix. Every cDNA molecule carried a tag from a template-switch adaptor bearing 12 random nucleotides. One entry per CDR3 protein, called by TCRdb with MiXCR from the 5' RACE reads. The sample yields some 700,000 distinct CDR3 sequences, roughly 41% seen once. The CDR3 spans 16 residues. Germline V gene sequence: CDR1 SGDLS, CDR2 YYNGEE. After removal of 2 bases from V and 4 bases from J, the junction contained 9 bases not matched to a gene. Comment on this clonotype: No antigen is known for it.

This clonotype was sampled from a woman in her sixties in good health. The sequenced sample consisted of blood. The chain combines TRBV9 with TRBJ2-3, with 8 bases matching TRBD1. The CDR3 bases are TGTGCCAGCAGCGTCTCCGGGACAGGCGGATCAGATACGCAGTATTTT. Amino acids: CASSVSGTGGSDTQYF.